This is a list of T cell receptor beta chains from one sample in a study of blood T cell repertoires in COVID-19. TCRdb's copy holds only in-frame clones and misses some; the assay was immunoSEQ multiplex PCR. The data contain roughly 260,000 clones, about 88% of them seen just once; the ten biggest clones take up approximately 3.8%. Sequencing input: peripheral blood. The receptors were sampled from a man aged 55 to 69 who had recovered from COVID-19. The CDR3 runs from the conserved cysteine through the conserved F or W. D genes are given only for firm matches. Size is omitted from some rows. Given values are once, few, many or a class for expanded clones.

J: TRBJ1-1; D: NA; size: NA; V: TRBV20-1; CDR3: CSAVILTEAFF; DNA: TGCAGTGCTGTTATACTAACTGAAGCTTTCTTT
J: TRBJ2-1; D: TRBD1; size: NA; V: TRBV3-1/TRBV3-2; CDR3: CASSLRTGVGNEQFF; DNA: TGTGCCAGCAGCTTACGGACAGGGGTGGGCAATGAGCAGTTCTTC
J: TRBJ1-1; D: TRBD1; size: NA; V: TRBV6-2/TRBV6-3; CDR3: CASSHQARGAVNTEAFF; DNA: TGTGCCAGCAGTCACCAAGCCAGGGGGGCGGTGAACACTGAAGCTTTCTTT
J: TRBJ1-2; D: NA; size: NA; V: TRBV2; CDR3: CASSEPDRNYGYTF; DNA: TGTGCCAGCAGTGAACCTGATCGGAACTATGGCTACACCTTC
J: TRBJ1-2; D: NA; size: NA; V: TRBV5-4; CDR3: CASSLDREGGYTF; DNA: TGTGCCAGCAGCTTGGACAGGGAAGGCGGCTACACCTTC
J: TRBJ2-2; D: TRBD2; size: NA; V: TRBV11-3; CDR3: CASSLGGREAGELFF; DNA: TGTGCCAGCAGCTTAGGGGGACGGGAGGCCGGGGAGCTGTTTTTT
J: TRBJ1-1; D: NA; size: NA; V: TRBV20-1; CDR3: CSASYQGYTEAFF; DNA: TGCAGTGCTAGTTACCAGGGCTACACTGAAGCTTTCTTT
J: TRBJ1-1; D: NA; size: NA; V: TRBV7-9; CDR3: CASSLFSTEAFF; DNA: TGTGCCAGCAGCTTATTTAGCACTGAAGCTTTCTTT
J: TRBJ1-5; D: NA; size: NA; V: TRBV2; CDR3: CASKEGRQPQHF; DNA: TGTGCCAGCAAAGAGGGGAGGCAGCCCCAGCATTTT
J: TRBJ2-1; D: TRBD2; size: NA; V: TRBV27; CDR3: CASSPSGARVNEQFF; DNA: TGTGCCAGCAGCCCAAGCGGGGCCCGCGTCAATGAGCAGTTCTTC
J: TRBJ2-2; D: NA; size: NA; V: TRBV6-2/TRBV6-3; CDR3: CASSYRQGRGGELFF; DNA: TGTGCCAGCAGTTACCGGCAGGGTAGAGGCGGGGAGCTGTTTTTT
J: TRBJ1-1; D: NA; size: once; V: TRBV19; CDR3: CASGTQAMNTEAFF; DNA: TGTGCCAGTGGCACGCAGGCCATGAACACTGAAGCTTTCTTT
J: TRBJ2-2; D: NA; size: once; V: TRBV12-5; CDR3: CASGVGHNTGELFF; DNA: TGTGCTAGTGGTGTTGGACATAACACCGGGGAGCTGTTTTTT
J: TRBJ1-4; D: NA; size: NA; V: TRBV19; CDR3: CASSRTETNEKLFF; DNA: TGTGCCAGTAGTAGGACAGAAACTAATGAAAAACTGTTTTTT
J: TRBJ1-3; D: NA; size: NA; V: TRBV5-4; CDR3: CASSHAGVTGNTIYF; DNA: TGTGCCAGCAGCCACGCAGGGGTAACAGGAAACACCATATATTTT
J: TRBJ2-7; D: TRBD2; size: NA; V: TRBV7-2; CDR3: CASSPEGSGAIEQYF; DNA: TGTGCCAGCAGCCCCGAGGGTAGCGGGGCAATCGAGCAGTACTTC
J: TRBJ2-1; D: NA; size: NA; V: TRBV19; CDR3: CASSIGSWGDDEQFF; DNA: TGTGCCAGTAGTATAGGTTCGTGGGGGGATGACGAGCAGTTCTTC
J: TRBJ2-7; D: NA; size: NA; V: TRBV7-8; CDR3: CASSREVVNYEQYF; DNA: TGTGCCAGCAGCAGGGAGGTTGTGAACTACGAGCAGTACTTC
J: TRBJ2-2; D: TRBD1; size: NA; V: TRBV5-1; CDR3: CASSLGTGHTGELFF; DNA: TGCGCCAGCAGCTTGGGGACAGGGCACACCGGGGAGCTGTTTTTT
J: TRBJ1-2; D: NA; size: NA; V: TRBV9; CDR3: CASSVASYGYTF; DNA: TGTGCCAGCAGCGTAGCCAGCTATGGCTACACCTTC
J: TRBJ2-1; D: NA; size: NA; V: TRBV18; CDR3: CASSPLSGINNEQFF; DNA: TGTGCCAGCTCACCACTATCGGGAATCAACAATGAGCAGTTCTTC
J: TRBJ2-3; D: NA; size: NA; V: TRBV7-3; CDR3: CASSKLASGTDTQYF; DNA: TGTGCCAGCAGCAAACTAGCCTCCGGCACAGATACGCAGTATTTT
J: TRBJ2-1; D: NA; size: NA; V: TRBV24-1; CDR3: CATSEGGANEQFF; DNA: TGTGCCACCAGTGAGGGGGGGGCAAATGAGCAGTTCTTC
J: TRBJ2-2; D: TRBD2; size: NA; V: TRBV4-2; CDR3: CASRGEGSGELFF; DNA: TGTGCCAGCAGGGGGGAGGGGTCCGGGGAGCTGTTTTTT
J: TRBJ2-1; D: NA; size: few; V: TRBV30; CDR3: CAWSTRNEQFF; DNA: TGTGCCTGGAGTACCCGGAATGAGCAGTTCTTC
J: TRBJ2-5; D: TRBD1; size: NA; V: TRBV24-1; CDR3: CATDPQGAREETQYF; DNA: TGTGCCACTGATCCTCAGGGGGCGAGGGAAGAGACCCAGTACTTC
J: TRBJ2-1; D: NA; size: NA; V: TRBV27; CDR3: CASSILASPYNEQFF; DNA: TGTGCCAGCAGTATACTAGCCTCCCCCTACAATGAGCAGTTCTTC
J: TRBJ2-7; D: NA; size: NA; V: TRBV4-2; CDR3: CASSQDQGYEQYF; DNA: TGTGCCAGCAGCCAAGATCAGGGCTACGAGCAGTACTTC